This T cell receptor (beta chain) was observed in a study of sequential checkpoint blockade in melanoma. As for the study in general: After both sequences, patients received maintenance nivolumab.

Treatment noted: randomized to nivolumab then ipilimumab (arm A) or the reverse (arm B). Sorted cells were live CD3+CD8+, lacking CD19 and CD56, from PBMCs. The data were produced by immunoSEQ multiplex PCR, yet TCRdb's version contains in-frame clones alone and is incomplete. The sample lists about 28,000 clones; 83% were seen once. CDR1 SGDLS and CDR2 YYNGEE come from the germline V gene. This CDR3 region has 13 residues. Trimming at V came to 3 bases and at J to 12 bases, leaving 7 bases not matched to a gene. Sample: CD8+ T cells sorted from blood (inferred from file names), taken from a patient given nivolumab and ipilimumab in sequence. The receptor was isolated from a human donor with melanoma. The rearrangement joins TRBV9 to TRBJ1-1, with 11 bases fitting TRBD1. The CDR3 bases are TGTGCCAGCAGCGAGGGACAGGGGGGTAAAACTTTCTTT. Its translation: CASSEGQGGKTFF.